Listed below are T cell receptor beta chains from one sample, sequenced in a study of early T cells in non-severe SARS-CoV-2 infection. TCRdb re-derived calls from the 5' RACE reads in MiXCR, one entry per CDR3 protein. Of over 25,000 distinct CDR3 sequences listed, under 6% were seen once; the top ten hold roughly 6.2%. The specimen sequenced was whole blood. The receptors were sampled from an adult who was a healthcare worker with PCR-confirmed SARS-CoV-2 infection or an uninfected control (not recorded which). The CDR3 runs from the conserved cysteine through the conserved F or W. Fields, in order: J gene, CDR3 length, D gene, V gene, clone size, CDR3 DNA, CDR3 protein. D genes are given only for firm matches. Size is omitted from some rows. Given values are once, few, many or a class for expanded clones.

TRBJ2-1	14	.	TRBV4-3	few	TGCGCCAGCAGCCAAGATTCAGGGTACCGTGAGCAGTTCTTC	CASSQDSGYREQFF
TRBJ2-7	16	.	TRBV6-2/TRBV6-3	few	TGTGCCAGCAGTTTCTCCGTCCTCCCGTCGAGAGGCGAGCAGTACTTC	CASSFSVLPSRGEQYF
TRBJ2-2	16	.	TRBV12-3/TRBV12-4	few	TGTGCCAGCAGTTTATGGACGATTACGAACACCGGGGAGCTGTTTTTT	CASSLWTITNTGELFF
TRBJ1-1	12	.	TRBV29-1	many	TGCAGCGTTGAGGGGGGCCCCACTGAAGCTTTCTTT	CSVEGGPTEAFF
TRBJ1-5	17	.	TRBV18	few	TGTGCCAGCTCACCTACCCAGGGTAGTGGACCCAATCAGCCCCAGCATTTT	CASSPTQGSGPNQPQHF
TRBJ2-1	12	.	TRBV7-9	.	TGTGCCAGCAGCTCTTACGCCAATGAGCAGTTCTTC	CASSSYANEQFF
TRBJ1-4	14	.	TRBV5-6	many	TGTGCCAGCAGCTTGTTGGACGGTAATGAAAAACTGTTTTTT	CASSLLDGNEKLFF
TRBJ1-4	11	TRBD1	TRBV29-1	many	TGCAGCGCAGGGGGGCGAGAAAAACTGTTTTTT	CSAGGREKLFF
TRBJ1-5	13	.	TRBV30	.	TGTGCCTGGAGTTGGGGGGCAAATCAGCCCCAGCATTTT	CAWSWGANQPQHF
TRBJ2-1	13	TRBD2	TRBV20-1	few	TGCAGTGTTCTAGCGGGGGGGCCCAATGAGCAGTTCTTC	CSVLAGGPNEQFF
TRBJ1-1	12	.	TRBV11-2	many	TGTGCCAGCAGCTTCTCGCCAGGTGAAGCTTTCTTT	CASSFSPGEAFF
TRBJ2-4	19	TRBD1	TRBV6-6	many	TGTGCCAGCAGGGTGGGAGAAGAAAGGGGGCGCCTAGCCAAAAACATTCAGTACTTC	CASRVGEERGRLAKNIQYF
TRBJ1-2	12	.	TRBV6-6	many	TGTGCCAGCAGACAAGATACCTATGGCTACACCTTC	CASRQDTYGYTF
TRBJ2-2	18	TRBD2	TRBV5-6	few	TGTGCCAGCAGCTATGAGCGGACTAGCACCCCGAACACCGGGGAGCTGTTTTTT	CASSYERTSTPNTGELFF
TRBJ2-3	16	TRBD2	TRBV27	.	TGTGCCAGCAGTCCAAAACTAGCGGGGGTAGGAGATACGCAGTATTTT	CASSPKLAGVGDTQYF